The TCR beta chain under discussion was sequenced for a study of vaccination and CD4 T cells after COVID-19 (dated by TCRdb to between 2021 and 2024). Study-wide context: Every convalescent patient had a positive nasal swab PCR test for SARS-CoV-2, with mild disease in eight to ten patients and severe disease in one. The convalescent cohort included six males and four females, with two Hispanic individuals, seven Caucasians, two Asians and one multiracial person. Two doses of either the Pfizer-BioNTech BNT162b2 vaccine (n=8) or the Moderna mRNA-1273 vaccine (n=2) were administered to participants. Post-COVID blood samples were collected from convalescent patients a median of around 100 days after diagnosis, with a range of about 35 to 170 days. Post-vaccine blood samples were taken a median of roughly 75 days after the second vaccine dose, with a range of roughly 13 to 250 days. For stimulating the cultures, overlapping spike peptide pools were used, derived from SARS-CoV-2 as well as from the common cold coronaviruses HCoV-NL63, HCoV-OC43 and HCoV-229E. As controls, cultures received a CEFX viral epitope pool (the positive control), an HIV-1 Nef peptide pool (the negative control), or no peptide at all. In roughly 10 COVID-19 convalescent patients and a few infection-naive healthy vaccine recipients, the spike-specific CD4+ TCR repertoire before mRNA vaccination was compared with the repertoire after mRNA vaccination.

This clonotype was counted a few times. Its antigen target is currently unknown. Qualities for individual bases were not recorded, and no much larger clone is one base off. Overall study results and their limits: The study included relatively few convalescent patients and did not analyze early timepoints after natural infection. In convalescent patients, nearly all vaccine-specific clones (304 of 307) were found to be mono-reactive for SARS-CoV-2 spike rather than cross-reactive with common cold coronaviruses. An increase in the median number of SARS-CoV-2-reactive clonotypes from roughly 20 after infection to a few dozen after vaccination was observed, but the change was not found to be significant. Among the post-vaccine SARS-CoV-2-reactive clones in convalescent patients, a median around 90% showed up only after vaccination, which suggests vaccine-specific priming.

Receptor libraries were prepared by PCR. At the Johns Hopkins FTIC core, DNA from the cultured CD4+ T cells underwent TCR sequencing with the Oncomine TCR Beta short-read assay. Genomic DNA was extracted from the cultured CD4+ T cells with the QIAamp micro DNA kit. Oncomine TCR Beta libraries from cultured CD4+ T cells were pooled with unique dual indexes and sequenced on an Illumina iSeq 100. Concerning the study's data processing: Non-productive sequences were filtered out, and CDR3s that did not start with C, did not end with F or W, or were shorter than 7 amino acids were discarded. Antigen-specific clonotypes were identified using the MANAFEST web application through comparison of peptide-stimulated wells with reference and other culture wells. An FDR below 0.05, an odds ratio above 5, and a productive frequency above 0.1% in at least two of three replicate wells were required for clones to be considered positive. Clonotypes that were significantly expanded in both SARS-CoV-2 spike wells and at least one common cold coronavirus spike condition were defined as cross-reactive. CDR3 homology was assessed with Levenshtein distances (stringdist) and unrooted phylogenetic trees (ape) in R version 3.6.1. TCRdb trimmed public reads at Q25 via fastp, called clones via MiXCR and kept in-frame beta chains. Entries are consolidated by CDR3 protein sequence, retaining the most common genes and DNA. TCRdb, not the original authors, processed these V and J calls. The sample table lists about 20,000 distinct CDR3 sequences, roughly 50% of them with a count of one. The ten largest account for less than 7.5% of the sample.

Explained via the paper, the treatment or condition label denotes: approximately nine-day PBMC culture with coronavirus spike peptide pools or control peptides (ViraFEST assay). The study used the ViraFEST assay, which expanded antigen-specific T cells with peptide pools and then identified expanded clonotypes by TCR sequencing. Positive SARS-CoV-2 PCR tests in the convalescent patients dated from March to December 2020, before Alpha, Beta and Delta variants emerged in the United States. Roughly 2 million PBMCs per well were cultured in IMDM with about 5% human AB serum and 8 to 10 IU/ml IL-2, plus 10 ug/ml peptide pools. On days 3 and 7, half of the culture medium was replaced with fresh IL-2-containing medium. After approximately 11 days of culture, CD4+ T cells were isolated by negative selection with the EasySep CD4+ T cell isolation kit. Ficoll-Paque Plus gradient centrifugation was used to isolate PBMCs from whole blood, and the isolated PBMCs were then either used fresh or cryopreserved at -140C. Culture conditions were generally each tested in triplicate wells.

Germline trimming: 6 bases from V, 2 bases from J; junction bases outside gene matches: 12. CDR1 DFQATT and CDR2 SNEGSKA were looked up in the germline V gene (reference sequence). The CDR3, from cysteine to phenylalanine, totals 16 residues. Left in the record is the CDR3 DNA by itself, 48 bases read in frame from the first base. The chain links TRBV20-1 with TRBJ2-7, and TRBD2 aligns with 11 junction nucleotides. What was sequenced was CD4+ T cells from blood, cultured in vitro. The receptor comes from a human donor who had recovered from COVID-19. The nucleotide sequence reads as follows: TGCAGTGCGCCTGATAGCGGGAGGGACCCGGCCTACGAGCAGTACTTC. It codes for CSAPDSGRDPAYEQYF.